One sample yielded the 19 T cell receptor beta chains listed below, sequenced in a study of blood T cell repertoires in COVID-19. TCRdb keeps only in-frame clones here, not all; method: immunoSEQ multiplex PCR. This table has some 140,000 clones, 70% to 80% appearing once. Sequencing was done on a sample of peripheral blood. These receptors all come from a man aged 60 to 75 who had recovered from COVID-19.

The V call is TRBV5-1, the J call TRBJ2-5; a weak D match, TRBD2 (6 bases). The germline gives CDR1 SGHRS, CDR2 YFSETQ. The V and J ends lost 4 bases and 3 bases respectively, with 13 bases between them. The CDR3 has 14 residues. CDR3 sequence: CASSNGPSEETQYF. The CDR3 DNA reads TGCGCCAGCAGCAACGGACCTAGCGAAGAGACCCAGTACTTC.

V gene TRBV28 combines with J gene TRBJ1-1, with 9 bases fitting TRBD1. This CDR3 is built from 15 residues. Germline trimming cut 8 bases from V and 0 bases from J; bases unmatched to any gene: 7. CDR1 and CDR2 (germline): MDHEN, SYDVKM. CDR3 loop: CASVGQGIMNTEAFF. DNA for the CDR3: TGTGCCAGCGTCGGACAGGGGATAATGAACACTGAAGCTTTCTTT. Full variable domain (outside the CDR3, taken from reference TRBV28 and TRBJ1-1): DVKVTQSSRYLVKRTGEKVFLECVQDMDHENMFWYRQDPGLGLRLIYFSYDVKMKEKGDIPEGYSVSREKKERFSLILESASTNQTSMYLCASVGQGIMNTEAFFGQGTRLTVV.

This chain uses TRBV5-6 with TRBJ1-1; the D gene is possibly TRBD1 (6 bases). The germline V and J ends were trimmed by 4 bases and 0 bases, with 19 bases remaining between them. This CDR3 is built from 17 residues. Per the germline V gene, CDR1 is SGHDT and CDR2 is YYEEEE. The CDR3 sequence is CASSPGWTVELNTEAFF. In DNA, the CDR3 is TGTGCCAGCAGCCCCGGTTGGACAGTGGAATTGAACACTGAAGCTTTCTTT.

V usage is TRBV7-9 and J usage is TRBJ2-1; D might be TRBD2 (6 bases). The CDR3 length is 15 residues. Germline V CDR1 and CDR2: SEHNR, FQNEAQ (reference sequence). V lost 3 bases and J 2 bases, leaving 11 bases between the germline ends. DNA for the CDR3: TGTGCCAGCAGCTTCGGGACTTTACCCTACAATGAGCAGTTCTTC. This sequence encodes CASSFGTLPYNEQFF.

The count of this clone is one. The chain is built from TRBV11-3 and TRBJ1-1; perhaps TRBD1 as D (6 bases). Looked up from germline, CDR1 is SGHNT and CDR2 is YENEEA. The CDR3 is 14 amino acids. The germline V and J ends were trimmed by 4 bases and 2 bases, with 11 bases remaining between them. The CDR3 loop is CASSSTGRNTEAFF. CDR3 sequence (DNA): TGTGCCAGCAGCTCTACAGGGAGAAACACTGAAGCTTTCTTT.

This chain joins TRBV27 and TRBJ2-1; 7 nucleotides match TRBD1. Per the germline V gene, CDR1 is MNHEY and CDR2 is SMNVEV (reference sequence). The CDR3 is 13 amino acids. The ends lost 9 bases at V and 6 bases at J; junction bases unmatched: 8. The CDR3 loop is CASNRGNLNEQFF. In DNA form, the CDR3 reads TGTGCCAGTAACAGGGGAAATCTCAATGAGCAGTTCTTC.

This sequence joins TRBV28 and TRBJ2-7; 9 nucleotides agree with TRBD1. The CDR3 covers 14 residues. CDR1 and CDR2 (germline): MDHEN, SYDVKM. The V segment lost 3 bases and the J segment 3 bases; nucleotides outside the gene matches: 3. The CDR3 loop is CASSFRDRVYEQYF. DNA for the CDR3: TGTGCCAGCAGTTTTCGGGACAGGGTCTACGAGCAGTACTTC.

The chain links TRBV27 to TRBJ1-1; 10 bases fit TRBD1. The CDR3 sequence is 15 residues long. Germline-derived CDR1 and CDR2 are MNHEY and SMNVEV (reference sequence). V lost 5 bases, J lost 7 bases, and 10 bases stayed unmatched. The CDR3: CASSPAGQGTNEAFF. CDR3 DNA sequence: TGTGCCAGCAGTCCTGCGGGACAGGGGACAAATGAAGCTTTCTTT.

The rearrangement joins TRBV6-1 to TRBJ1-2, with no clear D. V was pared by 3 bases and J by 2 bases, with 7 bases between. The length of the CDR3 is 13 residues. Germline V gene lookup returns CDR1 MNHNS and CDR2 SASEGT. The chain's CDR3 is CASSDYANYGYTF. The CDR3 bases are TGTGCCAGCAGTGATTACGCGAACTATGGCTACACCTTC.

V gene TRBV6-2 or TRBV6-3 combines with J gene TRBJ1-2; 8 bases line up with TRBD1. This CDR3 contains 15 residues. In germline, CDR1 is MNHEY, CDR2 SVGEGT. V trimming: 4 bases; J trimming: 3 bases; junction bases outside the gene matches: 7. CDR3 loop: CASSFKGQGYYGYTF. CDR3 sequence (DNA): TGTGCCAGCAGTTTTAAAGGACAGGGATACTATGGCTACACCTTC.

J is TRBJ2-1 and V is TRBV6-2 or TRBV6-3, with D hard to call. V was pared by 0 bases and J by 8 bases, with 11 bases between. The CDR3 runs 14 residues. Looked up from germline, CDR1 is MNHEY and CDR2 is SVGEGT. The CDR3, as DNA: TGTGCCAGCAGTTACTCGTCCCCCCGGGATGAGCAGTTCTTC. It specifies CASSYSSPRDEQFF.

Here the CDR3 reads CASSSSGGGETQYF. The CDR3 DNA reads as TGTGCCAGTAGTTCTAGCGGGGGGGGAGAGACCCAGTACTTC. V gene TRBV19 combines with J gene TRBJ2-5, with 12 bases identical to TRBD2. There are 14 residues in the CDR3. Germline V gives CDR1 LNHDA, CDR2 SQIVND (reference sequence). V shed 5 bases, J shed 4 bases, and the junction held 2 bases outside the gene matches.

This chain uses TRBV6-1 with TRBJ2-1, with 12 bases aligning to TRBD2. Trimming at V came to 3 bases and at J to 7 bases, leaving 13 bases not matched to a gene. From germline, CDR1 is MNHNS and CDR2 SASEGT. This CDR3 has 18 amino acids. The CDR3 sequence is CASSEAWASGRASNEQFF. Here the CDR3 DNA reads TGTGCCAGCAGTGAGGCGTGGGCTAGCGGGAGGGCCTCGAATGAGCAGTTCTTC.

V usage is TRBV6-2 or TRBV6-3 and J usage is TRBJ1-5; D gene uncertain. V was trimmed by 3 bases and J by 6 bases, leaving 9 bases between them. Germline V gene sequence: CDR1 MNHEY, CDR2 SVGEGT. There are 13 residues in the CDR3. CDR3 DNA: TGTGCCAGCAGTTATGGAGGGCGTCAGCCCCAGCATTTT. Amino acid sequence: CASSYGGRQPQHF.

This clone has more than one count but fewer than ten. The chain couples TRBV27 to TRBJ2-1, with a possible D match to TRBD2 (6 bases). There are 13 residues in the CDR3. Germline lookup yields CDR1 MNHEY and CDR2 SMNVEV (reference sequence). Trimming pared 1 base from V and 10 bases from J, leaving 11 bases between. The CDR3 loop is CASSLLRAGEQFF. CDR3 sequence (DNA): TGTGCCAGCAGTTTATTGAGGGCGGGAGAGCAGTTCTTC.

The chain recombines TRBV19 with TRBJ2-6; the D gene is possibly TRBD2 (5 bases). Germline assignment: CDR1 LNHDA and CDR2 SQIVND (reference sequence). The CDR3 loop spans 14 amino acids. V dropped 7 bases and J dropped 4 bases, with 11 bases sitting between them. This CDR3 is CASTSAAGANVLTF. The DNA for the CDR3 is TGTGCCAGTACCTCAGCGGCCGGGGCCAACGTCCTGACTTTC. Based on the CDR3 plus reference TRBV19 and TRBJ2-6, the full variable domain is DGGITQSPKYLFRKEGQNVTLSCEQNLNHDAMYWYRQDPGQGLRLIYYSQIVNDFQKGDIAEGYSVSREKKESFPLTVTSAQKNPTAFYLCASTSAAGANVLTFGAGSRLTVL.

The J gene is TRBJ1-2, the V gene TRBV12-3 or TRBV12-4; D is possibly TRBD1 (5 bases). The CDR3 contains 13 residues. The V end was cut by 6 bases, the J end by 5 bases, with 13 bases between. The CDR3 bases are TGTGCCAGCAGCCGCGGGACGGTTTATGGCTACACCTTC. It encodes CASSRGTVYGYTF.

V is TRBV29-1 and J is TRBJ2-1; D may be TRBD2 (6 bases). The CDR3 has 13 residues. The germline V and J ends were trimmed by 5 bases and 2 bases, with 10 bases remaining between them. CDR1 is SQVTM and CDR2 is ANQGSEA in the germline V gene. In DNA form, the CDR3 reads TGCAGCGTTCGGTCGGGGGCCTACAATGAGCAGTTCTTC. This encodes CSVRSGAYNEQFF.

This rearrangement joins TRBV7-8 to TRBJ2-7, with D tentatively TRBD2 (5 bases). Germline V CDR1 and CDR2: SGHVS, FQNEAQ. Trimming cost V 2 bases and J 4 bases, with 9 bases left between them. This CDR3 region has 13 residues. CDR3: CASSLSRGYEQYF. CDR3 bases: TGTGCCAGCAGCTTATCCCGGGGATACGAGCAGTACTTC. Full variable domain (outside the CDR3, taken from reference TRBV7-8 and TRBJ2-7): GAGVSQSPRYKVAKRGQDVALRCDPISGHVSLFWYQQALGQGPEFLTYFQNEAQLDKSGLPSDRFFAERPEGSVSTLKIQRTQQEDSAVYLCASSLSRGYEQYFGPGTRLTVT.